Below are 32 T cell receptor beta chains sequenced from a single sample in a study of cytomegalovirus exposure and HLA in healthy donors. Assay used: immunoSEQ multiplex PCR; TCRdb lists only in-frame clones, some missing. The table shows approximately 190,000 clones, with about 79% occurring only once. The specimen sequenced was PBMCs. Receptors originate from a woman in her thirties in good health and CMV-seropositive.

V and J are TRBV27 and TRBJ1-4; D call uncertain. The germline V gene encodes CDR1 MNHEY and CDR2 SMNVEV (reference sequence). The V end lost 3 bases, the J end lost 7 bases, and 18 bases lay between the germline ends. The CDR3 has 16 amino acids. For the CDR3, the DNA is TGTGCCAGCAGTTTTCTGGGGATTGGAGGAGGTGAAAAACTGTTTTTT. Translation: CASSFLGIGGGEKLFF.

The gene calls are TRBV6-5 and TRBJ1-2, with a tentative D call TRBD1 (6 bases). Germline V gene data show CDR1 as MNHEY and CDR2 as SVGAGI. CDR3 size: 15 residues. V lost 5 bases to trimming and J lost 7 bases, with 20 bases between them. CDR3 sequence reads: CASSREVGTNIGYTF. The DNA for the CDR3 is TGTGCCAGCAGTCGGGAAGTAGGGACAAACATTGGCTACACCTTC.

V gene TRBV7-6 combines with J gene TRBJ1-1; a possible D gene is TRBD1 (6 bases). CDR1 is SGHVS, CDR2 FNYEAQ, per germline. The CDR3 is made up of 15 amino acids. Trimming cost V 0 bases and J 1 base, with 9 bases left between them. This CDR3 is CASSLAPGQNTEAFF. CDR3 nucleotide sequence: TGTGCCAGCAGCTTAGCTCCGGGACAGAACACTGAAGCTTTCTTT.

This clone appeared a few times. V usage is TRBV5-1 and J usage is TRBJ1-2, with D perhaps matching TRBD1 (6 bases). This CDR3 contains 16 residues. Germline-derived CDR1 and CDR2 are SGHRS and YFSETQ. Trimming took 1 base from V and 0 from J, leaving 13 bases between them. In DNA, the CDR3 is TGCGCCAGCAGCTTGACAAGCAGGACAGCTAACTATGGCTACACCTTC. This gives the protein CASSLTSRTANYGYTF.

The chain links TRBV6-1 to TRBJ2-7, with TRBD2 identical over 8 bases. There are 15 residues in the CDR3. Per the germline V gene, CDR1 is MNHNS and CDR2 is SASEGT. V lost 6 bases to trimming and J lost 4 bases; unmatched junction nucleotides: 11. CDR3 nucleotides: TGTGCCAGCAGGGAACCCGGGACTAGAATTTACGAGCAGTACTTC. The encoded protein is CASREPGTRIYEQYF.

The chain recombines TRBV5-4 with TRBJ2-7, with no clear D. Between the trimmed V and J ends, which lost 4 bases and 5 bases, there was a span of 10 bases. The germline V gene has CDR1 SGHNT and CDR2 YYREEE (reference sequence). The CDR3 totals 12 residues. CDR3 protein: CASSVSRNEQYF. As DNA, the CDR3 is TGTGCCAGCAGCGTCAGTCGAAACGAGCAGTACTTC.

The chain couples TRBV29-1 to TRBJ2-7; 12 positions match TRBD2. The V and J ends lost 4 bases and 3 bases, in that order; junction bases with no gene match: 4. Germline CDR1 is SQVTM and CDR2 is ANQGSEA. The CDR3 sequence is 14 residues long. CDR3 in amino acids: CSVVGLAGFYEQYF. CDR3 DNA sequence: TGCAGCGTTGTTGGACTAGCGGGATTCTACGAGCAGTACTTC.

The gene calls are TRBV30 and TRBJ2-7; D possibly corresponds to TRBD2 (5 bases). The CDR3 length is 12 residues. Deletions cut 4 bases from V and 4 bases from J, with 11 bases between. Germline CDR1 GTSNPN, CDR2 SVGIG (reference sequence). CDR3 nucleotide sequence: TGTGCCTGGAACGTAGGAGGTTACGAGCAGTACTTC. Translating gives CAWNVGGYEQYF.

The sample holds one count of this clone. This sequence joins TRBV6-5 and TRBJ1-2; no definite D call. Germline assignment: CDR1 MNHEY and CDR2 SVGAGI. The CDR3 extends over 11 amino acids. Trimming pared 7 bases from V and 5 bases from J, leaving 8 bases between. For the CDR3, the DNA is TGTGCCAGCACTGCCGGGTATGGCTACACCTTC. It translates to CASTAGYGYTF.

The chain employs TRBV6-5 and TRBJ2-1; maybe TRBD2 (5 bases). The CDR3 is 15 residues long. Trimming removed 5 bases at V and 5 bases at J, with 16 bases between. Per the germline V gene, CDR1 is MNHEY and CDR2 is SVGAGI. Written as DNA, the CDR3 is TGTGCCAGCAGTCTGTCGCGTAGCGACAACAATGAGCAGTTCTTC. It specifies CASSLSRSDNNEQFF.

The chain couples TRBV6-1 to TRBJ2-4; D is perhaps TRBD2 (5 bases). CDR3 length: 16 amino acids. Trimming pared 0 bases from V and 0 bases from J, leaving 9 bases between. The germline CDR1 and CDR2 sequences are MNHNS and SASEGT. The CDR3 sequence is CASSEALGGAKNIQYF. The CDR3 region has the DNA TGTGCCAGCAGTGAAGCGCTTGGAGGAGCCAAAAACATTCAGTACTTC.

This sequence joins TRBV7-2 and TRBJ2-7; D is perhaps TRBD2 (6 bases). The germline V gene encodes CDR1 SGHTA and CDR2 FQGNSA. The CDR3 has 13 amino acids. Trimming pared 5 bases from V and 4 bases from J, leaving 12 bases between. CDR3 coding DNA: TGTGCCAGCAGCCCGGGGGTATCTTACGAGCAGTACTTC. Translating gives CASSPGVSYEQYF.

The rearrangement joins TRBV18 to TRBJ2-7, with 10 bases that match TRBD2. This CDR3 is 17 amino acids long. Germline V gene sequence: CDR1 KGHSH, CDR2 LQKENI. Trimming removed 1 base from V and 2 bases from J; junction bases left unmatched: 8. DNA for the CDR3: TGTGCCAGCTCACCACTGACAACTAGCGGGGACCCCTACGAGCAGTACTTC. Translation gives CASSPLTTSGDPYEQYF.

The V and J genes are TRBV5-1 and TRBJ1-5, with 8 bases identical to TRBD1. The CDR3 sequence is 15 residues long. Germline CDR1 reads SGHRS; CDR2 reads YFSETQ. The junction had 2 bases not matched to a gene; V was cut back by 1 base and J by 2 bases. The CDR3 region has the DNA TGCGCCAGCAGCTTGATGGGACAGGGCAATCAGCCCCAGCATTTT. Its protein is CASSLMGQGNQPQHF. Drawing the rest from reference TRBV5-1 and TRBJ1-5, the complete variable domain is KAGVTQTPRYLIKTRGQQVTLSCSPISGHRSVSWYQQTPGQGLQFLFEYFSETQRNKGNFPGRFSGRQFSNSRSEMNVSTLELGDSALYLCASSLMGQGNQPQHFGDGTRLSIL.

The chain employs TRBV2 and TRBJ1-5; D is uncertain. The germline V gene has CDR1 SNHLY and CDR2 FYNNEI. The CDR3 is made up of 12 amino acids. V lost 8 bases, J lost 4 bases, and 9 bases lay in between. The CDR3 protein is CASAGGNQPQHF. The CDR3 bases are TGTGCCAGCGCGGGTGGTAATCAGCCCCAGCATTTT.

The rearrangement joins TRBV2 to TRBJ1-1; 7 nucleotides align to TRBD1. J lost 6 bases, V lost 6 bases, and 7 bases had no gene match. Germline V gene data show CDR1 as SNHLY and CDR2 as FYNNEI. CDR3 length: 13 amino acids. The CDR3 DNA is TGTGCCAGCAGGCCCGACAGGGAGGCTGAAGCTTTCTTT. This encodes CASRPDREAEAFF.

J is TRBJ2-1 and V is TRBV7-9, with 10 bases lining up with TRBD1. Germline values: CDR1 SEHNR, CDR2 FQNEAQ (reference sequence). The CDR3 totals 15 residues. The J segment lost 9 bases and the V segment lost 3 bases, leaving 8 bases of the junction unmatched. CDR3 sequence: CASSFLTGGRGEQFF. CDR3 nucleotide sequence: TGTGCCAGCAGCTTCCTGACAGGGGGCCGGGGTGAGCAGTTCTTC.

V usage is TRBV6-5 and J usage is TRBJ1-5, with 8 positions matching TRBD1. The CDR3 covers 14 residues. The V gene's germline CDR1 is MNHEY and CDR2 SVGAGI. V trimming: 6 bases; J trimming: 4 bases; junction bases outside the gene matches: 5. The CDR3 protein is CASRVTGGNQPQHF. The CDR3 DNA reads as TGTGCCAGCAGGGTAACAGGGGGGAATCAGCCCCAGCATTTT.

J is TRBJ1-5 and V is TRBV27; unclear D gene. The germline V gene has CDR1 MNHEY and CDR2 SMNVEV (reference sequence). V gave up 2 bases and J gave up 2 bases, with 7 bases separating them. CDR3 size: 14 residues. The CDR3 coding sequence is TGTGCCAGCAGTTTAGAGGGTCGCAATCAGCCCCAGCATTTT. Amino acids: CASSLEGRNQPQHF.

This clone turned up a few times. The chain's CDR3 is CAWSGGLAGPTDTQYF. The CDR3 region has the DNA TGTGCCTGGAGTGGGGGACTAGCGGGACCCACAGATACGCAGTATTTT. The V gene is TRBV30, the J gene TRBJ2-3, with 13 bases aligning to TRBD2. The junction had 3 bases not matched to a gene; V was cut back by 1 base and J by 2 bases. Germline V gives CDR1 GTSNPN, CDR2 SVGIG (reference sequence). The length of the CDR3 is 16 residues.

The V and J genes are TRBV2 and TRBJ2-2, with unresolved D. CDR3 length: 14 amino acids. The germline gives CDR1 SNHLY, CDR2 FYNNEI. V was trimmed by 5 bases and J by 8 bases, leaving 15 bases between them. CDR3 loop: CASSHRHGSGELFF. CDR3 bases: TGTGCCAGCAGTCACCGACATGGGTCGGGGGAGCTGTTTTTT.

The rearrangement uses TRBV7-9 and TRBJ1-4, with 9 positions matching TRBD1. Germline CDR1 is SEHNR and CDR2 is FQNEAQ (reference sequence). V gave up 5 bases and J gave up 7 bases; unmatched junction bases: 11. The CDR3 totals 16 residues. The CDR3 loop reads CASSVAGTGIGEKLFF. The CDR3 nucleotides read TGTGCCAGCAGCGTGGCCGGGACAGGGATTGGTGAAAAACTGTTTTTT.

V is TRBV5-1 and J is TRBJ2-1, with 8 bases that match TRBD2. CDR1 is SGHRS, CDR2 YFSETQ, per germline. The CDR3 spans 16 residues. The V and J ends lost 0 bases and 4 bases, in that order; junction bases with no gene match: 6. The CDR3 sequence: CASSLGGAGGYNEQFF. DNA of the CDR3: TGCGCCAGCAGCTTGGGGGGCGCGGGAGGTTACAATGAGCAGTTCTTC.

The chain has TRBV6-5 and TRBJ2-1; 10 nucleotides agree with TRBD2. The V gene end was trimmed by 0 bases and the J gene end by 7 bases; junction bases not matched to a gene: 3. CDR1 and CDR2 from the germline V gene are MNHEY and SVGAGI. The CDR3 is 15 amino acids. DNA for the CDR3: TGTGCCAGCAGTTACTCACTAGCGGGGACAAATGAGCAGTTCTTC. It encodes CASSYSLAGTNEQFF.

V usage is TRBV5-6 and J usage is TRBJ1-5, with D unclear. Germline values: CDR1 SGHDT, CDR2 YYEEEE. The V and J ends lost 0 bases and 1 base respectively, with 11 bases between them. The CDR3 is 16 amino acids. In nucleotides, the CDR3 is TGTGCCAGCAGCTTGGGTTATGGCGGAAGCAATCAGCCCCAGCATTTT. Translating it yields CASSLGYGGSNQPQHF.

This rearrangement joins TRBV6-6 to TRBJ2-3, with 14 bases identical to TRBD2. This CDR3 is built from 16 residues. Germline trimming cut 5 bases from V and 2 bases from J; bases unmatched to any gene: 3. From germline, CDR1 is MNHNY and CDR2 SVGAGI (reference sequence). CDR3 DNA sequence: TGTGCCAGCAGTCGACTAGCGGGAGGGAACACAGATACGCAGTATTTT. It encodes CASSRLAGGNTDTQYF.

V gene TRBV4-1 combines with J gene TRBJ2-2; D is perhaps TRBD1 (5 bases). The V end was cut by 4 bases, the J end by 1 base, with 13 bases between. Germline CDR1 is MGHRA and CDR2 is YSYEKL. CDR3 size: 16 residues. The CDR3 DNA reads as TGCGCCAGCAGCCCACAATTTACAGGGAACACCGGGGAGCTGTTTTTT. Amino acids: CASSPQFTGNTGELFF.

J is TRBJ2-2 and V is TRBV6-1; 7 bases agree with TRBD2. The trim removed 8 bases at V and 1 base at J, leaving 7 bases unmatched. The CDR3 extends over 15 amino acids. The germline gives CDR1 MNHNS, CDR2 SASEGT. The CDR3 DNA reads TGTGCCAGCGTGAGGGAGGGAATGAACACCGGGGAGCTGTTTTTT. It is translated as CASVREGMNTGELFF.

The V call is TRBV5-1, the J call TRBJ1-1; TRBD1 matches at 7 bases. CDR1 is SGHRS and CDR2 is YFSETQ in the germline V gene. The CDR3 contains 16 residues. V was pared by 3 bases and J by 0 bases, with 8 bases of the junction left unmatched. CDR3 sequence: CASSYTGAPMNTEAFF. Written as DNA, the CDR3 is TGCGCCAGCAGCTACACAGGGGCCCCCATGAACACTGAAGCTTTCTTT.

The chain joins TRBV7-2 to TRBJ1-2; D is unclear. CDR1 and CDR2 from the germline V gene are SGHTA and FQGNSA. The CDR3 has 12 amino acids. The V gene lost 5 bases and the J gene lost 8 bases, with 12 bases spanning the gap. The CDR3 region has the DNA TGTGCCAGCAGCCCCGGAGTGTGGGGCTACACCTTC. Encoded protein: CASSPGVWGYTF.

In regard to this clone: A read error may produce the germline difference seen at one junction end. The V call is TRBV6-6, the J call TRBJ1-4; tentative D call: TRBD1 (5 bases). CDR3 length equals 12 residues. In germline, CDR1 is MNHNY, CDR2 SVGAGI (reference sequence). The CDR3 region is CAAGVGNEKLFF. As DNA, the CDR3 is TGCGCCGCGGGGGTGGGTAATGAAAAACTGTTTTTT.

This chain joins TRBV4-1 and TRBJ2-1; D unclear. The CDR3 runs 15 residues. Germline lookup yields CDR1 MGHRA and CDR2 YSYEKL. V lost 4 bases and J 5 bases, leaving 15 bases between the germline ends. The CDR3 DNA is TGCGCCAGCAGCCTCCTCCCTGGGCCCGACAATGAGCAGTTCTTC. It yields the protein CASSLLPGPDNEQFF.